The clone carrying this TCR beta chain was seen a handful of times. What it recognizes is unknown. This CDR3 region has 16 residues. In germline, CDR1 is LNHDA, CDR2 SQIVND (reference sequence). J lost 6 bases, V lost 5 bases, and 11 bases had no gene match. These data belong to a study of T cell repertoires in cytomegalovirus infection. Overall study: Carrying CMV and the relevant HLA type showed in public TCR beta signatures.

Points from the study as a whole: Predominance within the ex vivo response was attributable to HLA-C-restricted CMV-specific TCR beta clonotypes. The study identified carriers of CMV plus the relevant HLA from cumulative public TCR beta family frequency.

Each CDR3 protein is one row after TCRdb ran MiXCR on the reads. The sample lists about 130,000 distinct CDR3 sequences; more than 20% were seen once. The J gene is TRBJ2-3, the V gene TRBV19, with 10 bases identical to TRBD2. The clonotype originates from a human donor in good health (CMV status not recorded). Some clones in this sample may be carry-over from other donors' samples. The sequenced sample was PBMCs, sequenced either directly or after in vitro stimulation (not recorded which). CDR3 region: CASSAQLAGRSDTQYF. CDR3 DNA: TGTGCCAGTAGTGCTCAACTAGCGGGGCGCTCGGATACGCAGTATTTT.